This passage covers 20 T cell receptor beta chains from one sample sequenced in a study of T-cell reconstitution after alpha-beta-depleted transplantation in children. Unique molecular identifiers were built into the TCRbeta library. MiXCR was run by TCRdb on the PCR reads, yielding one entry per CDR3 protein. The sample has about 91,000 distinct CDR3 sequences, more than 7% seen once. This sample comprised PBMCs from the stem cell graft donor, obtained from the stem cell graft. All receptors come from a human donor who donated a stem cell graft to a child with congenital amegakaryocytic thrombocytopenia.

This clonotype was counted only a few times. The chain joins TRBV11-2 to TRBJ2-3, with D possibly being TRBD2 (6 bases). V dropped 7 bases and J dropped 0 bases, with 14 bases sitting between them. The CDR3 consists of 15 residues. CDR1 is SGHAT and CDR2 is FQNNGV in the germline V gene. CDR3 loop: CASTKGTSSTDTQYF. CDR3 sequence (DNA): TGTGCCAGCACCAAAGGGACTTCCAGCACAGATACGCAGTATTTT.

With regard to this clonotype: The junction departs from the called germline gene at one end, perhaps through a read error. The rearrangement links TRBV4-1 to TRBJ2-6, with D perhaps TRBD1 (5 bases). The CDR3 extends over 16 amino acids. Germline-derived CDR1 and CDR2 are MGHRA and YSYEKL. CDR3 residues: CASSQTFVRGANGLTF. In nucleotides, the CDR3 is TGCGCCAGCAGCCAAACGTTCGTTCGTGGGGCCAACGGCCTGACTTTC.

This clonotype showed up many times. The rearrangement uses TRBV4-3 and TRBJ1-6; tentatively, D is TRBD1 (6 bases). This CDR3 is 18 amino acids long. Germline V gene lookup returns CDR1 LGHNA and CDR2 YSLEER. V was cut by 0 bases and J by 8 bases, with 20 bases left in between. CDR3 DNA sequence: TGCGCCAGCAGCCAAGATCCCGGACAGAGAGCTCCGGATTCACCCCTCCACTTT. Its translation: CASSQDPGQRAPDSPLHF.

This clonotype occurred many times. V usage is TRBV29-1 and J usage is TRBJ1-2; D uncertain. Trimming pared 3 bases from V and 3 bases from J, leaving 14 bases between. The CDR3 loop spans 14 amino acids. CDR1 is SQVTM, CDR2 ANQGSEA, per germline. This CDR3 is CSVDSREVHYGYTF. The CDR3 region has the DNA TGCAGCGTTGACTCGCGGGAGGTTCACTATGGCTACACCTTC.

This clonotype was counted at least ten times. The chain uses TRBV12-3 or TRBV12-4 and TRBJ1-5; no definite D call. V dropped 2 bases and J dropped 0 bases, with 8 bases sitting between them. This CDR3 region has 15 residues. CDR3 in amino acids: CASSLRQNSNQPQHF. DNA for the CDR3: TGTGCCAGCAGTTTAAGACAAAATAGCAATCAGCCCCAGCATTTT.

This clonotype has at least ten counts. The V call is TRBV28, the J call TRBJ2-7; D not resolved. V lost 6 bases to trimming and J lost 5 bases, with 11 bases between them. Germline CDR1 and CDR2: MDHEN and SYDVKM. This CDR3 is 12 amino acids long. For the CDR3, the DNA is TGTGCCAGCAGCCTCCGATCGGACGAGCAGTACTTC. This codes for CASSLRSDEQYF.

This clonotype was recorded a few times. This chain links TRBV18 with TRBJ1-4; D gene ambiguous. Trimming cost V 3 bases and J 5 bases, with 13 bases left between them. The CDR3 is 15 residues long. From germline, CDR1 is KGHSH and CDR2 LQKENI. The DNA for the CDR3 is TGTGCCAGCTCACCCCCTGGACGGCAGAATGAAAAACTGTTTTTT. The encoded protein is CASSPPGRQNEKLFF. Combining the CDR3 with reference TRBV18 and TRBJ1-4 gives the whole variable domain NAGVMQNPRHLVRRRGQEARLRCSPMKGHSHVYWYRQLPEEGLKFMVYLQKENIIDESGMPKERFSAEFPKEGPSILRIQQVVRGDSAAYFCASSPPGRQNEKLFFGSGTQLSVL.

Only one count was recorded for this clonotype. V usage is TRBV9 and J usage is TRBJ1-2; TRBD1 agrees at 8 bases. V lost 4 bases and J lost 4; bases outside the gene matches: 15. The CDR3 has 17 amino acids. Germline V gene sequence: CDR1 SGDLS, CDR2 YYNGEE. CDR3 coding DNA: TGTGCCAGCAGCACCCAGACAGGGGAAGCCCCTATCTATGGCTACACCTTC. Translating it yields CASSTQTGEAPIYGYTF. The complete variable domain, with remaining parts taken from reference TRBV9 and TRBJ1-2, reads DSGVTQTPKHLITATGQRVTLRCSPRSGDLSVYWYQQSLDQGLQFLIQYYNGEERAKGNILERFSAQQFPDLHSELNLSSLELGDSALYFCASSTQTGEAPIYGYTFGSGTRLTVV.

There are many counts of this clonotype. The V call is TRBV12-3 or TRBV12-4, the J call TRBJ2-1; 10 positions match TRBD2. With 5 bases clipped from V and 5 bases from J, the junction kept 9 bases outside the gene matches. This CDR3 spans 16 amino acids. CDR3: CASSDPGTSVNNEQFF. The CDR3 bases are TGTGCCAGCAGTGATCCCGGGACTAGCGTCAACAATGAGCAGTTCTTC.

This clonotype was detected ten times or more. The chain combines TRBV20-1 with TRBJ1-1; D ambiguous. This CDR3 has 11 amino acids. V lost 0 bases, J lost 8 bases, and 7 bases lay in between. The germline gives CDR1 DFQATT, CDR2 SNEGSKA (reference sequence). CDR3 sequence reads: CSARDSWEAFF. The CDR3 DNA reads as TGCAGTGCTAGAGATAGTTGGGAAGCTTTCTTT.

This clonotype was seen repeatedly, ten times or more. V usage is TRBV12-3 or TRBV12-4 and J usage is TRBJ1-5; D is undetermined. This CDR3 comprises 13 residues. The V gene lost 4 bases and the J gene lost 4 bases, with 8 bases spanning the gap. DNA for the CDR3: TGTGCCAGCAGTTGGGGAGTTAATCAGCCCCAGCATTTT. This translates into CASSWGVNQPQHF.

The J gene is TRBJ2-1, the V gene TRBV4-2; 7 bases agree with TRBD2. V was pared by 1 base and J by 4 bases, with 7 bases of the junction left unmatched. Germline CDR1 and CDR2: LGHNA and YNFKEQ. This CDR3 has 16 residues. The CDR3 DNA follows: TGTGCCAGCAGCCAAGCGGAGCTAGCGGCTTACAATGAGCAGTTCTTC. Protein product: CASSQAELAAYNEQFF.

Ten or more counts support this clonotype. The rearrangement links TRBV11-2 to TRBJ2-7; D is unresolved. V was pared by 4 bases and J by 4 bases, with 5 bases between. The CDR3 is 11 residues long. The germline CDR1 and CDR2 sequences are SGHAT and FQNNGV. For the CDR3, the DNA is TGTGCCAGCAGCTCCAAATACGAGCAGTACTTC. This translates into CASSSKYEQYF.

This clonotype has ten or more counts. CDR3 in DNA: TGTGCCAGCAGTTACCTGGGGGAGAGGGGCAATCAGCCCCAGCATTTT. This translates into CASSYLGERGNQPQHF. The V and J genes are TRBV6-6 and TRBJ1-5; maybe TRBD1 (5 bases). CDR3 length equals 16 residues. V gave up 2 bases and J gave up 2 bases, with 13 bases separating them. Germline CDR1 reads MNHNY; CDR2 reads SVGAGI (reference sequence).

This clonotype was found many times. The chain is built from TRBV27 and TRBJ2-7; 7 bases align to TRBD1. Looked up from germline, CDR1 is MNHEY and CDR2 is SMNVEV (reference sequence). This CDR3 has 15 residues. With V trimmed by 4 bases and J by 1 base, 7 bases remained unmatched. The CDR3, as DNA: TGTGCCAGCAGTTCTATACCGGGACAGTCCTACGAGCAGTACTTC. Protein product: CASSSIPGQSYEQYF.

This clonotype was counted many times. V gene TRBV6-5 combines with J gene TRBJ2-7, with a weak D call TRBD2 (6 bases). Trimming pared 6 bases from V and 9 bases from J, leaving 15 bases between. Germline values: CDR1 MNHEY, CDR2 SVGAGI. The CDR3 length is 12 residues. CDR3 sequence reads: CASRPAGGSQYF. The CDR3 bases are TGTGCCAGCAGGCCAGCCGGGGGTTCGCAGTACTTC.

This clonotype was detected ten times or more. The chain combines TRBV12-3 or TRBV12-4 with TRBJ1-1, with 8 bases that match TRBD1. The CDR3 is made up of 16 amino acids. Trimming took 5 bases from V and 4 from J; bases not matched to a gene: 12. The CDR3 DNA is TGTGCCAGCAGTATCCATCCAGGGGGCGAGGGCACTGAAGCTTTCTTT. Its protein is CASSIHPGGEGTEAFF.

The chain has TRBV5-1 and TRBJ2-5; 10 bases map to TRBD2. This CDR3 has 19 amino acids. The junction had 18 bases not matched to a gene; V was cut back by 3 bases and J by 4 bases. CDR1 and CDR2 (germline): SGHRS, YFSETQ. CDR3 in DNA: TGCGCCAGCAGCTCCCCCAGCGGGGGGGCCTTCGTTCGCGGAGAGACCCAGTACTTC. Amino acid sequence: CASSSPSGGAFVRGETQYF.

This clonotype showed up many times. The junction departs from the called germline gene at one end, perhaps through a read error. The chain uses TRBV12-3 or TRBV12-4 and TRBJ2-2; 12 bases map to TRBD2. This CDR3 has 18 residues. For the CDR3, the DNA is TGTGCCAGCAGTTCCCTAGCGGGGGGGCACCCGAACGCCGGGGAGCTGTTTTTT. Its translation is CASSSLAGGHPNAGELFF.

This clonotype was found many times. The chain employs TRBV15 and TRBJ1-2, with TRBD1 identical over 11 bases. CDR1 LNHNV and CDR2 YYDKDF come from the germline V gene (reference sequence). With V trimmed by 0 bases and J by 7 bases, 1 base remained unmatched. The CDR3 is 14 amino acids. CDR3 DNA: TGTGCCACCAGCAGAGAGGGACAGGGGGGTGGCTACACCTTC. Translation: CATSREGQGGGYTF.